The 30 T cell receptor beta chains below all came from one sample that was sequenced in a study of OX40 agonist ivuxolimab in advanced cancers. The assay was immunoSEQ multiplex PCR, and TCRdb's table has in-frame clones only and misses some. The sample lists 43,000 or so clones; around nine tenths were seen once. The specimen comprised CD4+ or CD8+ T cells sorted from blood, sampled in a trial of the OX40 agonist ivuxolimab. Receptors originate from an adult with an advanced solid tumor such as melanoma, head and neck, liver or kidney cancer.

The chain links TRBV11-2 to TRBJ2-1, with D perhaps matching TRBD1 (6 bases). The germline V and J ends were trimmed by 4 bases and 2 bases, with 18 bases remaining between them. The CDR3 runs 17 residues. Germline-derived CDR1 and CDR2 are SGHAT and FQNNGV. CDR3 sequence: CASSSVRGRGAYNEQFF. DNA of the CDR3: TGTGCCAGCAGCTCCGTGAGAGGCAGGGGAGCCTACAATGAGCAGTTCTTC.

The chain has TRBV2 and TRBJ2-7; D might be TRBD1 (5 bases). The germline V gene has CDR1 SNHLY and CDR2 FYNNEI. Trimming cost V 6 bases and J 6 bases, with 18 bases left between them. This CDR3 is built from 14 residues. The CDR3 is CASRPVSGRTEQYF. CDR3 coding DNA: TGTGCCAGCAGGCCCGTATCAGGGCGCACCGAGCAGTACTTC.

The CDR3 nucleotides read TGTGCCAGCACCTACTTAGCACCCTCTGGGGCCAACGTCCTGACTTTC. Translating it yields CASTYLAPSGANVLTF. V is TRBV25-1 and J is TRBJ2-6; D gene unclear. CDR3 size: 16 residues. V lost 7 bases and J lost 0, with 13 bases in between. CDR1 and CDR2 (germline): MGHDK, SYGVNS.

This chain's CDR3 is CASSWLSGAGEKLFF. The DNA of the CDR3 is TGTGCCAGCAGCTGGTTGTCCGGGGCGGGCGAAAAACTGTTTTTT. This sequence joins TRBV7-2 and TRBJ1-4, with TRBD1 as a possible D gene (5 bases). V lost 4 bases to trimming and J lost 8 bases, with 17 bases between them. The CDR3 length is 15 residues. Germline-derived CDR1 and CDR2 are SGHTA and FQGNSA.

The chain combines TRBV2 with TRBJ2-5; 9 bases are shared with TRBD2. Germline CDR1 and CDR2: SNHLY and FYNNEI. This CDR3 is 14 amino acids long. V shed 2 bases, J shed 7 bases, and the junction held 5 bases outside the gene matches. CDR3 bases: TGTGCCAGCAGTGAACTAGCGGGGCGCGTGACCCAGTACTTC. It encodes CASSELAGRVTQYF.

The genes are TRBV10-1 and TRBJ1-5; TRBD1 matches 9 bases. Germline trimming cut 6 bases from V and 3 bases from J; bases unmatched to any gene: 3. Germline CDR1 WNHNN, CDR2 SYGVQD (reference sequence). The CDR3 covers 14 residues. This CDR3 is CASRDRGYNQPQHF. The CDR3 coding sequence is TGCGCCAGCAGGGACAGGGGCTACAATCAGCCCCAGCATTTT.

The chain joins TRBV19 to TRBJ2-5; D might be TRBD1 or TRBD2, each matching 5 bases. There are 16 residues in the CDR3. Germline V gives CDR1 LNHDA, CDR2 SQIVND (reference sequence). Deletions cut 3 bases from V and 5 bases from J, with 19 bases between. CDR3 residues: CASSIRRDRKWETQYF. The CDR3 region has the DNA TGTGCCAGTAGTATCCGCCGGGACCGTAAGTGGGAGACCCAGTACTTC.

The chain uses TRBV6-5 and TRBJ1-2, with a possible D match to TRBD1 (5 bases). Trimming cost V 5 bases and J 6 bases, with 16 bases left between them. The CDR3 is made up of 14 amino acids. Germline V gene lookup returns CDR1 MNHEY and CDR2 SVGAGI. CDR3: CASSDTGEYHGYTF. Written as DNA, the CDR3 is TGTGCCAGCAGTGATACGGGGGAGTACCATGGCTACACCTTC.

About this clone itself: At one of its ends the junction is not consistent with the germline gene, which may arise from a read error. The rearrangement joins TRBV28 to TRBJ1-2, with unresolved D. This CDR3 has 14 amino acids. The germline V gene has CDR1 MDHEN and CDR2 SYDVKM. The DNA of the CDR3 is TGTGCCAACAGTTTCATCACTTCTAACTATGGCTACACCTTC. It is translated as CANSFITSNYGYTF.

V is TRBV28 and J is TRBJ2-1, with TRBD2 matching 14 bases. The CDR3 spans 16 residues. Germline V gene data show CDR1 as MDHEN and CDR2 as SYDVKM. V was clipped by 5 bases and J by 10 bases; unmatched bases: 10. CDR3 residues: CASSAGTSGRGREQFF. The CDR3 DNA is TGTGCCAGCAGTGCAGGGACTAGCGGGAGAGGGAGAGAGCAGTTCTTC.

The chain employs TRBV20-1 and TRBJ2-7, with D tentatively TRBD2 (5 bases). The ends were cut back, 1 base at V and 6 bases at J, with 7 bases in the middle. Germline CDR1 reads DFQATT; CDR2 reads SNEGSKA (reference sequence). The CDR3 is 11 residues long. The CDR3 nucleotides read TGCAGTGCTAGAGGGGGAGTCGAGCAGTACTTC. It specifies CSARGGVEQYF.

The rearrangement uses TRBV5-6 and TRBJ2-3, with TRBD1 matching 9 bases. Germline V gene data show CDR1 as SGHDT and CDR2 as YYEEEE. J was trimmed by 8 bases and V by 5 bases; bases with no gene match: 15. The CDR3 length is 16 residues. The DNA for the CDR3 is TGTGCCAGCAGTATGGGATTGGGACAGGGAGGATTTACGCAGTATTTT. This sequence encodes CASSMGLGQGGFTQYF.

V is TRBV27 and J is TRBJ2-2; D call uncertain. The germline V gene has CDR1 MNHEY and CDR2 SMNVEV (reference sequence). Trimming cost V 5 bases and J 8 bases, with 27 bases left between them. The CDR3 spans 18 residues. This chain's CDR3 is CASSSSPARGRIRGELFF. The CDR3 DNA reads as TGTGCCAGCAGTAGCTCCCCGGCGCGCGGAAGAATTCGGGGGGAGCTGTTTTTT.

The rearrangement joins TRBV30 to TRBJ2-3; 7 bases align to TRBD2. Looked up from germline, CDR1 is GTSNPN and CDR2 is SVGIG (reference sequence). Trimming removed 5 bases from V and 4 bases from J; junction bases left unmatched: 12. The CDR3 length is 15 residues. CDR3 sequence (DNA): TGTGCCTGGGGGTTCATGGCGGGAGTGGCAGATACGCAGTATTTT. As protein: CAWGFMAGVADTQYF.

V and J are TRBV9 and TRBJ2-6, with 8 nucleotides matching TRBD1. V dropped 4 bases and J dropped 6; count of bases not matched to a gene: 9. CDR3 length: 16 residues. CDR1 and CDR2 (germline): SGDLS, YYNGEE. The CDR3 region has the DNA TGTGCCAGCAGCCGGGACAGGCCGCTTGAGGCCAACGTCCTGACTTTC. Protein: CASSRDRPLEANVLTF.

This chain uses TRBV6-5 with TRBJ2-7; 12 bases are a match to TRBD1. Trimming took 2 bases from V and 6 from J; bases not matched to a gene: 2. Germline V CDR1 and CDR2: MNHEY, SVGAGI. The CDR3 extends over 14 amino acids. The CDR3 DNA reads TGTGCCAGCAGTTACGGGACAGGGGGCTCCGAGCAGTACTTC. Its protein product is CASSYGTGGSEQYF.

This clone was counted between two and nine times. The chain joins TRBV14 to TRBJ2-1, with D possibly TRBD1 on 6 matching bases. This CDR3 is built from 13 residues. V was trimmed by 0 bases and J by 6 bases, leaving 6 bases between them. Germline V gene lookup returns CDR1 SGHDN and CDR2 FVKESK. CDR3 DNA sequence: TGTGCCAGCAGCCAAGACAGGGGCAATGAGCAGTTCTTC. This codes for CASSQDRGNEQFF.

The chain combines TRBV6-6 with TRBJ1-3; TRBD1 agrees at 7 bases. After removal of 6 bases from V and 4 bases from J, the junction contained 6 bases not matched to a gene. Germline values: CDR1 MNHNY, CDR2 SVGAGI (reference sequence). The CDR3 has 14 residues. The CDR3 DNA is TGTGCCAGCAGCTACATGGGACAGGGAAACACCATATATTTT. Its translation is CASSYMGQGNTIYF.

CDR3 sequence reads: CASSLRGTSGSYNEQFF. As DNA, the CDR3 is TGTGCCAGCAGCTTAAGGGGGACTAGCGGGAGCTACAATGAGCAGTTCTTC. This chain connects TRBV7-3 to TRBJ2-1; 14 nucleotides align to TRBD2. The trim removed 1 base at V and 3 bases at J, leaving 2 bases unmatched. The CDR3 totals 17 residues. Germline assignment: CDR1 SGHTA and CDR2 FQGTGA.

J is TRBJ2-1 and V is TRBV6-1; a weak D match, TRBD2 (6 bases). Germline V lookup: CDR1 MNHNS, CDR2 SASEGT. The V end lost 4 bases, the J end lost 4 bases, and 14 bases lay between the germline ends. This CDR3 has 15 amino acids. CDR3 in amino acids: CASSVEGGAYNEQFF. For the CDR3, the DNA is TGTGCCAGCAGTGTGGAAGGAGGGGCGTACAATGAGCAGTTCTTC.

In this sample, this clone turned up a few times. This chain links TRBV5-4 with TRBJ2-5; no clear D gene. CDR1 is SGHNT and CDR2 is YYREEE in the germline V gene (reference sequence). Trimming removed 4 bases from V and 1 base from J, with 14 bases in between. This CDR3 has 15 residues. CDR3 residues: CASSPTTASQETQYF. For the CDR3, the DNA is TGTGCCAGCAGCCCAACTACAGCATCCCAAGAGACCCAGTACTTC.

As for this clone: At one end, the junction sequence differs from germline, possibly due to a read error. The chain combines TRBV30 with TRBJ1-5; D remains unclear. CDR3 length equals 13 residues. Germline loops: CDR1 GTSNPN, CDR2 SVGIG (reference sequence). CDR3 protein: CAWGVIGDQPQHF. The CDR3, as DNA: TGTGCCTGGGGTGTAATCGGTGATCAGCCCCAGCATTTT.

The chain links TRBV5-4 to TRBJ2-1; 11 bases line up with TRBD2. Germline trimming cut 3 bases from V and 6 bases from J; bases unmatched to any gene: 8. This CDR3 contains 16 residues. Germline V gene lookup returns CDR1 SGHNT and CDR2 YYREEE (reference sequence). The CDR3 region is CASSSLTGLAGNEQFF. CDR3 bases: TGTGCCAGCAGCTCCCTAACCGGACTAGCGGGCAATGAGCAGTTCTTC.

The chain combines TRBV19 with TRBJ2-7; no firm D call. Germline V CDR1 and CDR2: LNHDA, SQIVND (reference sequence). The CDR3 covers 10 residues. Trimming stripped 4 bases from V and 12 bases from J, with 10 bases between. CDR3 protein: CASSNEVVYF. CDR3 in DNA: TGTGCCAGTAGTAACGAAGTGGTGTACTTC.

The V gene is TRBV11-2, the J gene TRBJ1-1; perhaps TRBD1 as D (6 bases). V dropped 1 base and J dropped 7 bases, with 13 bases sitting between them. This CDR3 is built from 14 residues. Germline CDR1 SGHAT, CDR2 FQNNGV. Here the CDR3 DNA reads TGTGCCAGCAGCTTAGTCGGTCAGGGGTTTGAAGCTTTCTTT. Translation: CASSLVGQGFEAFF.

This chain connects TRBV27 to TRBJ2-1; no definite D call. Trimming took 6 bases from V and 2 from J, leaving 14 bases between them. The CDR3 is 15 residues long. The germline gives CDR1 MNHEY, CDR2 SMNVEV (reference sequence). CDR3 sequence: CASSQAIPPYNEQFF. The CDR3 DNA sequence: TGTGCCAGCAGCCAAGCCATCCCCCCCTACAATGAGCAGTTCTTC.

The chain links TRBV13 to TRBJ2-1, with D perhaps being TRBD1 or TRBD2 (8 bases each). The CDR3 has 16 amino acids. Germline CDR1 is PRHDT and CDR2 is FYEKMQ (reference sequence). Trimming left V 4 bases short and J 1 base short, with 14 bases between. The CDR3 loop reads CASSSGGGRSYNEQFF. CDR3 nucleotide sequence: TGTGCCAGCAGCTCAGGGGGCGGGAGGTCCTACAATGAGCAGTTCTTC.

This clone was detected once. The V and J genes are TRBV28 and TRBJ2-4; perhaps TRBD1 as D (6 bases). Between the trimmed V and J ends, which lost 4 bases and 0 bases, there was a span of 13 bases. Germline assignment: CDR1 MDHEN and CDR2 SYDVKM. This CDR3 is 16 amino acids long. CDR3 sequence (DNA): TGTGCCAGCAGTTCTACAGGGTTTCTAGCCAAAAACATTCAGTACTTC. Translated: CASSSTGFLAKNIQYF.

The J gene is TRBJ1-5, the V gene TRBV28; no definite D call. CDR3 size: 13 residues. V gave up 6 bases and J gave up 0 bases, with 6 bases separating them. Germline lookup yields CDR1 MDHEN and CDR2 SYDVKM. CDR3: CASRPYSNQPQHF. The CDR3 DNA is TGTGCCAGCAGACCATATAGCAATCAGCCCCAGCATTTT.

V is TRBV9 and J is TRBJ2-1; 9 positions agree with TRBD2. The CDR3 is 15 amino acids. Germline CDR1 and CDR2: SGDLS and YYNGEE. The junction had 7 bases not matched to a gene; V was cut back by 0 bases and J by 9 bases. In nucleotides, the CDR3 is TGTGCCAGCAGCGTAGTGGGGACTAGCTTAAGTGAGCAGTTCTTC. Protein: CASSVVGTSLSEQFF.